This T cell receptor (beta chain) appears in the sequencing data of a study of T-cell memory formation after mild COVID-19. Study-wide context: Across donors, TCR clusters were largely donor specific. Overall study results and limits: The pre-infection memory compartment contained some responding clones, suggesting cross-reactive memory joined. CD4/CD8 balance held among clones contracting day 15 to 85, and later expanders leaned CD4+.

Using its own MiXCR run on the 5' RACE reads, TCRdb lists one record per CDR3 protein. This repertoire shows over 500,000 distinct CDR3 sequences, 15% to 20% found once; its top ten account for just over 8%. This clonotype has just one count. Its specificity is not known. The ends were cut back, 4 bases at V and 2 bases at J, with 14 bases in the middle. The CDR3 is made up of 15 amino acids. CDR1 and CDR2 from the germline V gene are SGHAT and FQNNGV. The specimen sequenced was PBMCs or a T cell subset sorted from them (not recorded which). The chain uses TRBV11-2 and TRBJ1-2, with a tentative D call TRBD1 (5 bases). This receptor was taken from an adult woman who had mild COVID-19 (a few samples of this study predate the infection). Cell type and time point are not known. The CDR3 sequence is CASSSRGRVNYGYTF. CDR3 sequence (DNA): TGTGCCAGCAGCTCTCGGGGCCGGGTGAACTATGGCTACACCTTC.